This TCR beta chain is from a study of T cells in Graves' hyperthyroidism and ophthalmopathy. Regarding the study as a whole: Ophthalmopathy and stable hyperthyroidism were told apart by a 13 V-J model. The model's output predicted ophthalmopathy at a median of around 6.9 months prior to onset.

Researchers took RNA transcripts and amplified the TCR beta CDR3 regions from them. The HTBI set primed first-round TCR CDR3 RT-PCR. TCRdb fed the multiplex PCR reads into MiXCR, producing one record per CDR3 protein. The table has about 700,000 distinct CDR3 sequences, 45% seen once. This clonotype appeared many times. The antigen is undetermined. This TCR derives from an adult man with Graves' disease, either hyperthyroidism or ophthalmopathy (not recorded which). The sequencing input was peripheral blood or thyroid tissue (not recorded which).

This chain's CDR3 is CSVGADSSTEAFF. CDR3 nucleotides: TGCAGCGTTGGCGCAGACAGTTCAACTGAAGCTTTCTTT. This sequence joins TRBV29-1 and TRBJ1-1; a possible D gene is TRBD1 (5 bases). Trimming left V 4 bases short and J 5 bases short, with 14 bases between. The germline V gene encodes CDR1 SQVTM and CDR2 ANQGSEA. CDR3 length equals 13 residues.